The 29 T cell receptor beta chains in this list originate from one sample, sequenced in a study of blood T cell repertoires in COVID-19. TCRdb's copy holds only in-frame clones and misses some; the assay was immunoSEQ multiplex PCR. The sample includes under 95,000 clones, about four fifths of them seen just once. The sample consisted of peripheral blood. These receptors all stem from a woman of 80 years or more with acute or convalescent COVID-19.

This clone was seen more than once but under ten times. The CDR3 DNA is TGCAGTGCTAACAGGGTACACGAGCAGTACTTC. Translation: CSANRVHEQYF. The V call is TRBV20-1, the J call TRBJ2-7; D may be TRBD1 (6 bases). The CDR3 extends over 11 amino acids. Germline V CDR1 and CDR2: DFQATT, SNEGSKA (reference sequence). The V and J ends lost 4 bases and 5 bases respectively, with 9 bases between them.

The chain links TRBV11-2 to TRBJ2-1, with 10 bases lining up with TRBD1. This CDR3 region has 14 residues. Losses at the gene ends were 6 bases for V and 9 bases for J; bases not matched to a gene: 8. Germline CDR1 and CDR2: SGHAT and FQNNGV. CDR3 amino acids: CASRTAGTGVEQFF. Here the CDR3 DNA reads TGTGCCAGCAGGACAGCGGGGACAGGGGTTGAGCAGTTCTTC. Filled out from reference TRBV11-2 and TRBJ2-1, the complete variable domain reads EAGVAQSPRYKIIEKRQSVAFWCNPISGHATLYWYQQILGQGPKLLIQFQNNGVVDDSQLPKDRFSAERLKGVDSTLKIQPAKLEDSAVYLCASRTAGTGVEQFFGPGTRLTVL.

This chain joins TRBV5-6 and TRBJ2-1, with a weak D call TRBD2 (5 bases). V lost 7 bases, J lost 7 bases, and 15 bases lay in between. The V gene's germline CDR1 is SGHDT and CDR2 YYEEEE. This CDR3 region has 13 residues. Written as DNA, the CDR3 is TGTGCCAGCGGCCCCCCGACGGGGAATGAGCAGTTCTTC. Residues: CASGPPTGNEQFF.

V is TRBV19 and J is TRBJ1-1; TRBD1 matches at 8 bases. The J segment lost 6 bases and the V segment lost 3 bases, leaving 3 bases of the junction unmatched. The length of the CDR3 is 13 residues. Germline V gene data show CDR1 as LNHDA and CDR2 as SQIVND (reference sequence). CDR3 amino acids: CASSISDRAEAFF. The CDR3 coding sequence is TGTGCCAGTAGTATCTCGGACAGGGCTGAAGCTTTCTTT. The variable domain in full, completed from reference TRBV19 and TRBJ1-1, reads DGGITQSPKYLFRKEGQNVTLSCEQNLNHDAMYWYRQDPGQGLRLIYYSQIVNDFQKGDIAEGYSVSREKKESFPLTVTSAQKNPTAFYLCASSISDRAEAFFGQGTRLTVV.

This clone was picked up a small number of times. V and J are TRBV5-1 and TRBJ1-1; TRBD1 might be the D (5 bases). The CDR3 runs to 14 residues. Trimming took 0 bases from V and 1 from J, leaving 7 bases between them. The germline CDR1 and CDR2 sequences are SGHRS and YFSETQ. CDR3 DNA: TGCGCCAGCAGCTTGGACAGGCCGAACACTGAAGCTTTCTTT. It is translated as CASSLDRPNTEAFF.

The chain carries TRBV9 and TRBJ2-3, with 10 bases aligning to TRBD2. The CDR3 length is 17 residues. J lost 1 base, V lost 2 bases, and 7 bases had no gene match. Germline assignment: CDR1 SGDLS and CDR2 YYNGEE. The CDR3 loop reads CASSVGLAATRTDTQYF. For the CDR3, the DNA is TGTGCCAGCAGCGTTGGACTAGCGGCAACGCGCACAGATACGCAGTATTTT.

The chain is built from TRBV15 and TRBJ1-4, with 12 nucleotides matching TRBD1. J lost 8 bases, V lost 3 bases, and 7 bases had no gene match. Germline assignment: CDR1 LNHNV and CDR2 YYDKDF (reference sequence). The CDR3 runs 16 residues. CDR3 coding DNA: TGTGCCACCAGCAGTGGGCTCGGGACAGGGGGCGAAAAACTGTTTTTT. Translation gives CATSSGLGTGGEKLFF.

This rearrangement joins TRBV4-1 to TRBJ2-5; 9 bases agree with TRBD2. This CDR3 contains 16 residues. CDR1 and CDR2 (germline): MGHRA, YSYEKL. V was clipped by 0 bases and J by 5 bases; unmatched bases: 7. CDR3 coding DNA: TGCGCCAGCAGCCAAGATTTGCGGGGGGGCCGTGAGACCCAGTACTTC. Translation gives CASSQDLRGGRETQYF.

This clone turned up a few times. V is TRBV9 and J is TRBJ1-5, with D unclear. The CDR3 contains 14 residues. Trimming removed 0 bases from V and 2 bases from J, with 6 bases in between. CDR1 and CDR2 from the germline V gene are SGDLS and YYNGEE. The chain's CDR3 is CASSVGQGNQPQHF. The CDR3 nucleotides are TGTGCCAGCAGCGTAGGGCAGGGCAATCAGCCCCAGCATTTT.

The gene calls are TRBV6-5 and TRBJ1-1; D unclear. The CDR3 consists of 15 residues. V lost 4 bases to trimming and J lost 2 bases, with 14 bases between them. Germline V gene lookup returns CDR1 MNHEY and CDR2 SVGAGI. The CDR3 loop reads CASSSERADNTEAFF. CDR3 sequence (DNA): TGTGCCAGCAGTTCCGAGCGGGCTGACAACACTGAAGCTTTCTTT.

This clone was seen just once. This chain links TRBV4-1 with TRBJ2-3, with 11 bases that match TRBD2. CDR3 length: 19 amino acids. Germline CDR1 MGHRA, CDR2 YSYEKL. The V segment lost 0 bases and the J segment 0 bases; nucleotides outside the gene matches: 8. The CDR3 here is CASSQDSLAGGSSTDTQYF. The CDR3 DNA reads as TGCGCCAGCAGCCAAGATAGTCTAGCGGGGGGTTCTAGCACAGATACGCAGTATTTT.

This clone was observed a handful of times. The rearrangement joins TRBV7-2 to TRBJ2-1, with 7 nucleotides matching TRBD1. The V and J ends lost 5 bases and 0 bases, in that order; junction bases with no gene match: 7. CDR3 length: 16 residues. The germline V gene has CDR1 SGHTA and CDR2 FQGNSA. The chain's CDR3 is CASSLVGDSSYNEQFF. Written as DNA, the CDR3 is TGTGCCAGCAGCCTAGTTGGGGACAGCTCCTACAATGAGCAGTTCTTC.

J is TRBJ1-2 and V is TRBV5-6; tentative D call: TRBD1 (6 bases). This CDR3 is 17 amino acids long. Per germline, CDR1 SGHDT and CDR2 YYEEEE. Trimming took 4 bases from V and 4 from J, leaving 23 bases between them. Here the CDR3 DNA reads TGTGCCAGCAGCAGACAACTTACAGGGACAATCACCTATGGCTACACCTTC. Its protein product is CASSRQLTGTITYGYTF. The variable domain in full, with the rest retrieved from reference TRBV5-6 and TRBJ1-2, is DAGVTQSPTHLIKTRGQQVTLRCSPKSGHDTVSWYQQALGQGPQFIFQYYEEEERQRGNFPDRFSGHQFPNYSSELNVNALLLGDSALYLCASSRQLTGTITYGYTFGSGTRLTVV.

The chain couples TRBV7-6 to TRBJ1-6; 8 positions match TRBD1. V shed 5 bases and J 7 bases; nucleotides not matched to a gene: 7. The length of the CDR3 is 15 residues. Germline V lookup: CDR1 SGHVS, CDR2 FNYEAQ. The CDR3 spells CASSPGQGLNSPLHF. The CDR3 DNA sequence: TGTGCCAGCAGCCCTGGACAGGGCTTAAATTCACCCCTCCACTTT.

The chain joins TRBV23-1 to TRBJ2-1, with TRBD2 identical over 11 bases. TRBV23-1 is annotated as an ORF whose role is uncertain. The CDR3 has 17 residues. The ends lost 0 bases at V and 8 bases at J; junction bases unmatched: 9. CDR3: CASSQSPTSGATDEQFF. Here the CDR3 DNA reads TGCGCCAGCAGTCAATCGCCGACTAGCGGGGCCACCGATGAGCAGTTCTTC.

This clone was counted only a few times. CDR3 residues: CASSPGGGTDTQYF. The CDR3 coding sequence is TGTGCCAGCTCACCAGGCGGCGGCACAGATACGCAGTATTTT. J is TRBJ2-3 and V is TRBV18; D not resolved. CDR1 and CDR2 (germline): KGHSH, LQKENI. This CDR3 is 14 amino acids long. V dropped 2 bases and J dropped 1 base, with 7 bases sitting between them.

The CDR3 bases are TGTGCCAGCAGTCCAGGGGGGCGAGGGGGCTACACCTTC. It encodes CASSPGGRGGYTF. J is TRBJ1-2 and V is TRBV2; TRBD1 matches at 7 bases. Germline CDR1 reads SNHLY; CDR2 reads FYNNEI. Losses at the gene ends were 5 bases for V and 8 bases for J; bases not matched to a gene: 8. The CDR3 contains 13 residues.

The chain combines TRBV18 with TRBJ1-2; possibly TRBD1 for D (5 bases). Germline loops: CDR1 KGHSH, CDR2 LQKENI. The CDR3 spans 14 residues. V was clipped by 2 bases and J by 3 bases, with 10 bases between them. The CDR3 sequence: CASSPGRADYGYTF. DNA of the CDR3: TGTGCCAGCTCACCAGGCAGGGCAGACTATGGCTACACCTTC. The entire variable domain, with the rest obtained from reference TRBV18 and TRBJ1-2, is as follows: NAGVMQNPRHLVRRRGQEARLRCSPMKGHSHVYWYRQLPEEGLKFMVYLQKENIIDESGMPKERFSAEFPKEGPSILRIQQVVRGDSAAYFCASSPGRADYGYTFGSGTRLTVV.

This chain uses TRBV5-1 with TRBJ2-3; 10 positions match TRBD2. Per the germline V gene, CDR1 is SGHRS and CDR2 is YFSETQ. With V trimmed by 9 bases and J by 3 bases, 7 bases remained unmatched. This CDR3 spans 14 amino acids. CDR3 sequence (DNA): TGCGCCACCCGGACTAGCGGAGTTACAGATACGCAGTATTTT. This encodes CATRTSGVTDTQYF. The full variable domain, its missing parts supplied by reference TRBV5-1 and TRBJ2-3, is KAGVTQTPRYLIKTRGQQVTLSCSPISGHRSVSWYQQTPGQGLQFLFEYFSETQRNKGNFPGRFSGRQFSNSRSEMNVSTLELGDSALYLCATRTSGVTDTQYFGPGTRLTVL.

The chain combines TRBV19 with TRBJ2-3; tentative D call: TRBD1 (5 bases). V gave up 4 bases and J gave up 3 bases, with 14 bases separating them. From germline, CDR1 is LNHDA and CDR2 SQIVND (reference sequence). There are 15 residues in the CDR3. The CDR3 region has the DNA TGTGCCAGTAGTAAGGGGCAGGGTAGGACAGATACGCAGTATTTT. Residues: CASSKGQGRTDTQYF. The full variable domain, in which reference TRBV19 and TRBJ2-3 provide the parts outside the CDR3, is DGGITQSPKYLFRKEGQNVTLSCEQNLNHDAMYWYRQDPGQGLRLIYYSQIVNDFQKGDIAEGYSVSREKKESFPLTVTSAQKNPTAFYLCASSKGQGRTDTQYFGPGTRLTVL.

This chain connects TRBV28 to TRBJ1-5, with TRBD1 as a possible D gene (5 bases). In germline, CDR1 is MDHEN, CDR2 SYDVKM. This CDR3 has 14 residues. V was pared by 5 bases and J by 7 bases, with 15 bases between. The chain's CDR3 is CASSPGGERQPQHF. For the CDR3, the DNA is TGTGCCAGCAGTCCGGGGGGTGAACGACAGCCCCAGCATTTT.

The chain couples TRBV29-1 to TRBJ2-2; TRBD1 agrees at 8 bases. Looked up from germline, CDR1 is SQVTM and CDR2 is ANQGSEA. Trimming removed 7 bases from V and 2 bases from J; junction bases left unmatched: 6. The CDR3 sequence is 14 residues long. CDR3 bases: TGCAGCGCCGGGACAGGAGCTAACACCGGGGAGCTGTTTTTT. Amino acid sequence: CSAGTGANTGELFF.

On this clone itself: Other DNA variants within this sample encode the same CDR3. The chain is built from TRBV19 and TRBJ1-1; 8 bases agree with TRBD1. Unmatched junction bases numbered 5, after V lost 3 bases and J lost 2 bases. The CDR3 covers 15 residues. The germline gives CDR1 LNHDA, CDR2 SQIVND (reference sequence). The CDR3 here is CASSIQGARNTEAFF. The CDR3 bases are TGTGCCAGTAGTATCCAGGGGGCGCGAAACACTGAAGCTTTCTTT. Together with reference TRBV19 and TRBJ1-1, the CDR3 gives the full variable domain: DGGITQSPKYLFRKEGQNVTLSCEQNLNHDAMYWYRQDPGQGLRLIYYSQIVNDFQKGDIAEGYSVSREKKESFPLTVTSAQKNPTAFYLCASSIQGARNTEAFFGQGTRLTVV.

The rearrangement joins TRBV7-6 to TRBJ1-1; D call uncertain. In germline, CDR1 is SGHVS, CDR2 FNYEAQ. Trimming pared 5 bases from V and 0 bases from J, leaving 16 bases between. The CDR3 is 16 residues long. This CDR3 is CASSPQIDTLNTEAFF. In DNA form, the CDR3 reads TGTGCCAGCAGCCCTCAAATCGACACCTTGAACACTGAAGCTTTCTTT.

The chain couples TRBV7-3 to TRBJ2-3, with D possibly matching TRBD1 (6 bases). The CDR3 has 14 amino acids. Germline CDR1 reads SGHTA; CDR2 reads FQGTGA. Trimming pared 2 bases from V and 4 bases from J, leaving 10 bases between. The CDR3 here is CASSLPGASDTQYF. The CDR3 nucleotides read TGTGCCAGCAGCTTACCAGGGGCGTCAGATACGCAGTATTTT.

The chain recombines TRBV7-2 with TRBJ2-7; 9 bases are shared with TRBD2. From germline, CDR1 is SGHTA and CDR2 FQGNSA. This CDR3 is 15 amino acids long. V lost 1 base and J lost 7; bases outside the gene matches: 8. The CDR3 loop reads CASSLGVAGVGEQYF. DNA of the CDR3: TGTGCCAGCAGCTTAGGAGTAGCGGGGGTGGGAGAGCAGTACTTC.

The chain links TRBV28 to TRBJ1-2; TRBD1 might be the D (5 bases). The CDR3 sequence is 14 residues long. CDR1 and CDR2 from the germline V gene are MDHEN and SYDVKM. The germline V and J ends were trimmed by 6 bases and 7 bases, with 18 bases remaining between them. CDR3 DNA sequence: TGTGCCAGCAGGCGGGGAGGGGAGGGCGGTGGCTACACCTTC. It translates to CASRRGGEGGGYTF.

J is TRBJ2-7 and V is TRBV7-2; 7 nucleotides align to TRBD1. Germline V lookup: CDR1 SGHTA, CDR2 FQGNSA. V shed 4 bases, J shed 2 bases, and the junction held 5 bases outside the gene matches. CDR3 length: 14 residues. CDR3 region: CASSSTGTAYEQYF. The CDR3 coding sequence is TGTGCCAGCAGCTCCACCGGGACAGCCTACGAGCAGTACTTC.

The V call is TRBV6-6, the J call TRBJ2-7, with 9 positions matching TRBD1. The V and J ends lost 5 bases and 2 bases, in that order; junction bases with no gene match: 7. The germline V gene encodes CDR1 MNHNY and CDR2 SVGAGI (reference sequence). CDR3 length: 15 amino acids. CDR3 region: CASSTYRGQAYEQYF. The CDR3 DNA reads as TGTGCCAGCAGTACGTACAGGGGGCAGGCCTACGAGCAGTACTTC.